Following are 27 T cell receptor beta chains from one sample sequenced in a study of blood T cell repertoires in COVID-19 (dated by TCRdb to 2020 to 2022). The library was built by means of the immunoSEQ multiplex PCR assay. TCRdb took over this immuneACCESS table, retaining in-frame rearrangements with V and J assigned. Such tables are incomplete; in checked studies, under half of the missing clones stem from an unresolved V gene, and the remainder is unexplained. This sample holds 250,000 to 300,000 clones; 89% were observed only once. In total, the top ten clones hold 1.7% of the sample. The sequencing input was PBMCs or T cells enriched from blood (not recorded which). The receptors were sampled from a woman aged 35 to 49 who had recovered from COVID-19.

The chain has TRBV12-3 or TRBV12-4 and TRBJ1-1; no reliable D call. CDR3 length equals 13 residues. V lost 5 bases and J lost 4, with 11 bases in between. The CDR3 spells CASSPLSATEAFF. In DNA, the CDR3 is TGTGCCAGCAGTCCCTTGAGTGCCACTGAAGCTTTCTTT.

The chain joins TRBV30 to TRBJ1-6, with 7 bases lining up with TRBD1. The CDR3 consists of 13 residues. CDR1 and CDR2 from the germline V gene are GTSNPN and SVGIG (reference sequence). V lost 5 bases, J lost 10 bases, and 8 bases stayed unmatched. CDR3 in DNA: TGTGCCTGGGCGAGGGACAGTGACTCACCCCTCCACTTT. Translation gives CAWARDSDSPLHF. Complete variable domain (other parts from reference TRBV30 and TRBJ1-6): SQTIHQWPATLVQPVGSPLSLECTVEGTSNPNLYWYRQAAGRGLQLLFYSVGIGQISSEVPQNLSASRPQDRQFILSSKKLLLSDSGFYLCAWARDSDSPLHFGNGTRLTVT.

The chain has TRBV28 and TRBJ2-1, with 7 bases identical to TRBD1. In germline, CDR1 is MDHEN, CDR2 SYDVKM. The CDR3 consists of 15 residues. With V trimmed by 6 bases and J by 9 bases, 14 bases remained unmatched. CDR3 protein: CASSRIRQGGGEQFF. CDR3 sequence (DNA): TGTGCCAGCAGCCGAATCCGACAGGGTGGGGGTGAGCAGTTCTTC.

The rearrangement joins TRBV7-9 to TRBJ2-5; 14 nucleotides line up with TRBD2. After removal of 5 bases from V and 5 bases from J, the junction contained 4 bases not matched to a gene. Germline V gene sequence: CDR1 SEHNR, CDR2 FQNEAQ (reference sequence). CDR3 length: 15 residues. This CDR3 is CASSIGTSGGETQYF. In DNA, the CDR3 is TGTGCCAGCAGCATCGGGACTAGCGGGGGCGAGACCCAGTACTTC.

The chain has TRBV27 and TRBJ1-1; D is uncertain. This CDR3 region has 11 residues. The germline V gene has CDR1 MNHEY and CDR2 SMNVEV (reference sequence). Trimming removed 6 bases at V and 2 bases at J, with 4 bases between. The chain's CDR3 is CASRRNTEAFF. In DNA form, the CDR3 reads TGTGCCAGCAGGCGTAACACTGAAGCTTTCTTT.

V and J are TRBV2 and TRBJ1-1; 7 positions agree with TRBD1. With 6 bases clipped from V and 4 bases from J, the junction kept 11 bases outside the gene matches. This CDR3 has 15 amino acids. Germline lookup yields CDR1 SNHLY and CDR2 FYNNEI. The CDR3 bases are TGTGCCAGCAGGGATACAGGGGAACGCGGCACTGAAGCTTTCTTT. This translates into CASRDTGERGTEAFF.

This clone came up once. This sequence joins TRBV25-1 and TRBJ1-6, with a tentative D call TRBD1 (5 bases). CDR1 and CDR2 from the germline V gene are MGHDK and SYGVNS. The CDR3 runs to 14 residues. V gave up 7 bases and J gave up 6 bases, with 13 bases separating them. The CDR3 spells CASTRTGANSPLHF. CDR3 in DNA: TGTGCCAGCACTCGAACAGGCGCTAATTCACCCCTCCACTTT. Variable domain in full (rest from reference TRBV25-1 and TRBJ1-6): EADIYQTPRYLVIGTGKKITLECSQTMGHDKMYWYQQDPGMELHLIHYSYGVNSTEKGDLSSESTVSRIRTEHFPLTLESARPSHTSQYLCASTRTGANSPLHFGNGTRLTVT.

This clone was seen a handful of times. The J gene is TRBJ2-1, the V gene TRBV7-2; 11 positions agree with TRBD2. Germline CDR1 SGHTA, CDR2 FQGNSA. The CDR3 loop spans 16 amino acids. The junction had 6 bases not matched to a gene; V was cut back by 4 bases and J by 4 bases. CDR3 in amino acids: CASSWGRLAGYNEQFF. Here the CDR3 DNA reads TGTGCCAGCAGCTGGGGCCGACTAGCGGGATACAATGAGCAGTTCTTC.

V and J are TRBV7-9 and TRBJ2-1; D gene ambiguous. Germline V gene lookup returns CDR1 SEHNR and CDR2 FQNEAQ (reference sequence). V was clipped by 1 base and J by 0 bases, with 13 bases between them. The CDR3 contains 17 residues. The CDR3, as DNA: TGTGCCAGCAGCTTAGTGGCCGGAAGGAGCTCCTACAATGAGCAGTTCTTC. Translated: CASSLVAGRSSYNEQFF.

The CDR3 bases are TGTGCCAGCAGCCCGTGGACAGCTACCGGGGAGCTGTTTTTT. It encodes CASSPWTATGELFF. The gene calls are TRBV6-5 and TRBJ2-2; the D gene is possibly TRBD1 (6 bases). Between the trimmed V and J ends, which lost 6 bases and 5 bases, there was a span of 13 bases. CDR1 is MNHEY, CDR2 SVGAGI, per germline. This CDR3 contains 14 residues.

This clone was detected once. The chain carries TRBV2 and TRBJ1-1; D may be TRBD1 (5 bases). CDR1 and CDR2 (germline): SNHLY, FYNNEI. The CDR3 is 13 residues long. The V and J ends lost 7 bases and 11 bases respectively, with 20 bases between them. For the CDR3, the DNA is TGTGCCAGCATATTCGAGGTAGGGACTGGGGCTTTCTTT. Encoded protein: CASIFEVGTGAFF.

This clone was seen just once. This chain joins TRBV4-1 and TRBJ1-3, with TRBD1 as a possible D gene (6 bases). The germline V and J ends were trimmed by 0 bases and 1 base, with 7 bases remaining between them. Germline V gives CDR1 MGHRA, CDR2 YSYEKL. CDR3 length: 15 residues. This CDR3 reads CASSQEGTSGNTIYF. The CDR3, as DNA: TGCGCCAGCAGCCAAGAAGGGACATCTGGAAACACCATATATTTT.

This chain uses TRBV11-3 with TRBJ1-5, with 10 bases matching TRBD1. Germline V lookup: CDR1 SGHNT, CDR2 YENEEA. With V trimmed by 0 bases and J by 2 bases, 4 bases remained unmatched. This CDR3 region has 17 residues. In DNA, the CDR3 is TGTGCCAGCAGCTTAGACCCCGACAGGGGGCGCAATCAGCCCCAGCATTTT. The encoded protein is CASSLDPDRGRNQPQHF. The full variable domain, completed using reference TRBV11-3 and TRBJ1-5, is EAGVVQSPRYKIIEKKQPVAFWCNPISGHNTLYWYLQNLGQGPELLIRYENEEAVDDSQLPKDRFSAERLKGVDSTLKIQPAELGDSAVYLCASSLDPDRGRNQPQHFGDGTRLSIL.

This chain connects TRBV5-6 to TRBJ2-7; the match to TRBD1 covers 8 bases. Germline lookup yields CDR1 SGHDT and CDR2 YYEEEE. The CDR3 has 16 residues. The trim removed 0 bases at V and 2 bases at J, leaving 7 bases unmatched. The CDR3 sequence is CASSLVGGQGAYEQYF. The CDR3 bases are TGTGCCAGCAGCTTGGTAGGTGGACAGGGTGCCTACGAGCAGTACTTC. Filled out from reference TRBV5-6 and TRBJ2-7, the complete variable domain reads DAGVTQSPTHLIKTRGQQVTLRCSPKSGHDTVSWYQQALGQGPQFIFQYYEEEERQRGNFPDRFSGHQFPNYSSELNVNALLLGDSALYLCASSLVGGQGAYEQYFGPGTRLTVT.

V usage is TRBV15 and J usage is TRBJ1-1; 10 bases are shared with TRBD1. V lost 4 bases to trimming and J lost 1 base; unmatched junction nucleotides: 12. CDR1 is LNHNV, CDR2 YYDKDF, per germline (reference sequence). This CDR3 contains 18 residues. For the CDR3, the DNA is TGTGCCACCAGCACAGTCCCGGGACAGGGGAAGGAGAACACTGAAGCTTTCTTT. It is translated as CATSTVPGQGKENTEAFF.

The chain has TRBV3-1 (or the pseudogene TRBV3-2) and TRBJ2-7; TRBD1 matches 7 bases. In germline, CDR1 is LGHDT, CDR2 YNNKEL (reference sequence). V dropped 4 bases and J dropped 3; count of bases not matched to a gene: 12. The CDR3 sequence is 16 residues long. The CDR3 protein is CASSPSGRGYVYEQYF. CDR3 sequence (DNA): TGTGCCAGCAGCCCCTCCGGCAGGGGGTACGTCTACGAGCAGTACTTC.

This chain connects TRBV5-1 to TRBJ1-2; the match to TRBD1 covers 7 bases. CDR1 and CDR2 (germline): SGHRS, YFSETQ. CDR3 length: 15 residues. Losses at the gene ends were 3 bases for V and 0 bases for J; bases not matched to a gene: 5. This CDR3 reads CASSSGQVANYGYTF. DNA for the CDR3: TGCGCCAGCAGCTCCGGACAGGTTGCTAACTATGGCTACACCTTC. Supplemented by reference TRBV5-1 and TRBJ1-2, the full variable domain reads KAGVTQTPRYLIKTRGQQVTLSCSPISGHRSVSWYQQTPGQGLQFLFEYFSETQRNKGNFPGRFSGRQFSNSRSEMNVSTLELGDSALYLCASSSGQVANYGYTFGSGTRLTVV.

J is TRBJ2-3 and V is TRBV7-2; TRBD2 is a possible D gene (5 bases). The CDR3 is 15 residues long. The ends were cut back, 5 bases at V and 4 bases at J, with 16 bases in the middle. Germline V gives CDR1 SGHTA, CDR2 FQGNSA. CDR3 coding DNA: TGTGCCAGCAGCGTACGGGGTTTCCTCCCAGATACGCAGTATTTT. Amino acids: CASSVRGFLPDTQYF.

This sequence joins TRBV4-2 and TRBJ2-3; 7 bases are shared with TRBD2. The CDR3 runs to 16 residues. CDR1 is LGHNA and CDR2 is YNFKEQ in the germline V gene. Trimming removed 1 base from V and 3 bases from J; junction bases left unmatched: 7. In DNA form, the CDR3 reads TGTGCCAGCAGCCAAGGCAGCGGAGCGGGGACAGATACGCAGTATTTT. This translates into CASSQGSGAGTDTQYF.

This chain links TRBV6-1 with TRBJ2-3, with D possibly matching TRBD2 (6 bases). The germline V gene has CDR1 MNHNS and CDR2 SASEGT. There are 16 residues in the CDR3. Trimming removed 4 bases at V and 2 bases at J, with 16 bases between. CDR3: CASSARTTGLTDTQYF. The CDR3 region has the DNA TGTGCCAGCAGTGCTCGGACTACGGGGCTCACAGATACGCAGTATTTT.

This chain uses TRBV4-1 with TRBJ1-1, with 9 positions matching TRBD1. The germline V gene encodes CDR1 MGHRA and CDR2 YSYEKL. CDR3 length: 16 amino acids. The ends lost 3 bases at V and 5 bases at J; junction bases unmatched: 10. The CDR3 bases are TGCGCCAGCAGCCATGGACAGGGGCCCCCCGGGACTGAAGCTTTCTTT. Its translation is CASSHGQGPPGTEAFF.

The rearrangement joins TRBV6-6 to TRBJ2-7; D is possibly TRBD2 (5 bases). The CDR3 loop spans 15 amino acids. Trimming took off 4 bases at V and 4 bases at J, with 17 bases between the two ends. Germline V gene lookup returns CDR1 MNHNY and CDR2 SVGAGI (reference sequence). The CDR3 DNA follows: TGTGCCAGCAGTTCAAGGAAGAACCGGGGATACGAGCAGTACTTC. This gives the protein CASSSRKNRGYEQYF.

The chain's CDR3 is CASSGQGLYEQYF. In DNA form, the CDR3 reads TGTGCCAGCAGTGGACAGGGACTCTACGAGCAGTACTTC. This chain connects TRBV2 to TRBJ2-7; possible D gene TRBD1, 7 bases. The V gene's germline CDR1 is SNHLY and CDR2 FYNNEI. This CDR3 has 13 amino acids. V shed 4 bases and J shed 3 bases, with 10 bases lying between them.

The rearrangement uses TRBV4-1 and TRBJ2-1, with 10 bases fitting TRBD2. This CDR3 has 16 residues. The junction had 9 bases not matched to a gene; V was cut back by 4 bases and J by 6 bases. CDR1 and CDR2 from the germline V gene are MGHRA and YSYEKL. The CDR3 spells CASSLERGGPPNEQFF. The CDR3 DNA is TGCGCCAGCAGCCTGGAGCGGGGGGGGCCCCCCAATGAGCAGTTCTTC.

This chain links TRBV7-2 with TRBJ1-5; D perhaps matches TRBD1 (6 bases). Between the trimmed V and J ends, which lost 5 bases and 5 bases, there was a span of 16 bases. The CDR3 has 15 amino acids. Germline CDR1 SGHTA, CDR2 FQGNSA. The DNA for the CDR3 is TGTGCCAGCAGCCTCCAACAGGGACGCGATCAGCCCCAGCATTTT. Translating it yields CASSLQQGRDQPQHF.

V is TRBV9 and J is TRBJ2-7; 11 bases line up with TRBD1. The V segment lost 2 bases and the J segment 2 bases; nucleotides outside the gene matches: 6. The germline V gene has CDR1 SGDLS and CDR2 YYNGEE. The CDR3 contains 16 residues. CDR3 amino acids: CASSVDPGQGAYEQYF. In nucleotides, the CDR3 is TGTGCCAGCAGCGTCGACCCGGGACAGGGGGCCTACGAGCAGTACTTC.

The chain combines TRBV7-2 with TRBJ1-1; D remains unclear. Trimming cost V 2 bases and J 1 base, with 11 bases left between them. The CDR3 covers 15 residues. Germline V lookup: CDR1 SGHTA, CDR2 FQGNSA. CDR3 sequence: CASSLRLGSNTEAFF. The DNA of the CDR3 is TGTGCCAGCAGCTTACGCCTCGGGTCGAACACTGAAGCTTTCTTT.